These 27 T cell receptor beta chains were all obtained from the same sample, sequenced in a study of blood T cell repertoires in COVID-19. Sequencing was performed with immunoSEQ multiplex PCR; in TCRdb, only in-frame clones are kept and a portion is missing. The table shows about 140,000 clones, with roughly 89% occurring only once. Sample: peripheral blood. Source of these receptors: a woman aged 40 to 55 with acute or convalescent COVID-19.

The chain joins TRBV5-1 to TRBJ2-5; TRBD1 aligns across 7 bases. CDR1 SGHRS and CDR2 YFSETQ come from the germline V gene. The CDR3 is 15 amino acids. V lost 2 bases to trimming and J lost 1 base; unmatched junction nucleotides: 5. The CDR3 reads CASSLSAGGQETQYF. As DNA, the CDR3 is TGCGCCAGCAGCTTAAGTGCAGGGGGCCAAGAGACCCAGTACTTC.

V and J are TRBV4-1 and TRBJ1-1; 7 bases fit TRBD1. Germline CDR1 reads MGHRA; CDR2 reads YSYEKL. The CDR3 covers 15 residues. The junction had 13 bases not matched to a gene; V was cut back by 4 bases and J by 8 bases. The CDR3 reads CASSPTKGAPTEAFF. Here the CDR3 DNA reads TGCGCCAGCAGCCCTACGAAGGGGGCCCCCACGGAAGCTTTCTTT.

This rearrangement joins TRBV3-1 (or the pseudogene TRBV3-2) to TRBJ1-2; 7 bases agree with TRBD1. The germline gives CDR1 LGHDT, CDR2 YNNKEL (reference sequence). V was clipped by 5 bases and J by 4 bases; unmatched bases: 4. The CDR3 is made up of 13 amino acids. This chain's CDR3 is CASSDGTAYGYTF. The CDR3 DNA is TGTGCCAGCAGCGACGGGACAGCCTATGGCTACACCTTC.

V usage is TRBV27 and J usage is TRBJ2-3; the D is unclear. The CDR3 consists of 11 residues. Germline V lookup: CDR1 MNHEY, CDR2 SMNVEV (reference sequence). The V end was cut by 4 bases, the J end by 15 bases, with 14 bases between. CDR3 coding DNA: TGTGCCAGCAGTTCATTGCGGCTTCAATATTTT. Translation gives CASSSLRLQYF.

The chain carries TRBV6-4 and TRBJ1-1, with D maybe TRBD1 (5 bases). V gave up 5 bases and J gave up 4 bases, with 11 bases separating them. The CDR3 has 13 residues. Germline CDR1 is MRHNA and CDR2 is SNTAGT. The CDR3 loop reads CASSSGFSTEAFF. CDR3 sequence (DNA): TGTGCCAGCAGTTCAGGGTTTTCCACTGAAGCTTTCTTT.

This clone was picked up one time. An end of the junction differs from the germline gene, which may be a read error. This chain links TRBV29-1 with TRBJ1-2, with a tentative D call TRBD1 (6 bases). Germline assignment: CDR1 SQVTM and CDR2 ANQGSEA. This CDR3 spans 11 amino acids. The CDR3 DNA reads as TGCAGCGTTACTTCGGGGGGGCGCGAAGTTTTC. Its translation: CSVTSGGREVF. The whole variable domain, remainder taken from reference TRBV29-1 and TRBJ1-2, is SAVISQKPSRDICQRGTSLTIQCQVDSQVTMMFWYRQQPGQSLTLIATANQGSEATYESGFVIDKFPISRPNLTFSTLTVSNMSPEDSSIYLCSVTSGGREVFGSGTRLTVV.

This chain uses TRBV27 with TRBJ2-3, with a tentative D call TRBD2 (7 bases). The CDR3 sequence is 17 residues long. Germline loops: CDR1 MNHEY, CDR2 SMNVEV (reference sequence). V was shortened by 4 bases and J by 0 bases, with 17 bases between the two germline ends. The CDR3 reads CASSSALGGRSTDTQYF. CDR3 coding DNA: TGTGCCAGCAGTTCCGCGCTCGGGGGGCGTAGCACAGATACGCAGTATTTT.

The chain links TRBV4-2 to TRBJ1-2, with 7 bases that match TRBD1. Trimming took 4 bases from V and 3 from J; bases not matched to a gene: 8. CDR1 is LGHNA, CDR2 YNFKEQ, per germline. The CDR3 is made up of 15 amino acids. The CDR3 here is CASSRGQGEDYGYTF. The DNA of the CDR3 is TGTGCCAGCAGCCGGGGGCAGGGGGAGGACTATGGCTACACCTTC.

The chain couples TRBV2 to TRBJ1-5; 9 bases align to TRBD1. Germline V gives CDR1 SNHLY, CDR2 FYNNEI. V shed 4 bases, J shed 6 bases, and the junction held 10 bases outside the gene matches. The CDR3 covers 16 residues. The CDR3 DNA is TGTGCCAGCAGTGCCTCTTCGGGACAGGGTTCTCAGCCCCAGCATTTT. Translating it yields CASSASSGQGSQPQHF.

The chain joins TRBV18 to TRBJ1-1; D possibly corresponds to TRBD1 (5 bases). Germline loops: CDR1 KGHSH, CDR2 LQKENI. Trimming cost V 5 bases and J 4 bases, with 14 bases left between them. The CDR3 has 14 amino acids. CDR3 amino acids: CASSALSGITEAFF. The CDR3 region has the DNA TGTGCCAGCTCAGCCTTATCAGGGATCACTGAAGCTTTCTTT.

This chain connects TRBV13 to TRBJ1-3, with 8 bases lining up with TRBD1. The germline V gene encodes CDR1 PRHDT and CDR2 FYEKMQ (reference sequence). V lost 0 bases and J lost 6; bases outside the gene matches: 7. The CDR3 runs to 16 residues. CDR3 nucleotide sequence: TGTGCCAGCAGCTTAGGCCGGACAGGGCGGACAAACACCATATATTTT. This sequence encodes CASSLGRTGRTNTIYF.

This clone occurred once. The V call is TRBV3-1 (or the pseudogene TRBV3-2), the J call TRBJ1-1; D not resolved. CDR3 length: 15 residues. Germline CDR1 reads LGHDT; CDR2 reads YNNKEL (reference sequence). V dropped 1 base and J dropped 0 bases, with 9 bases sitting between them. The CDR3: CASSQGWQLNTEAFF. CDR3 sequence (DNA): TGTGCCAGCAGCCAAGGTTGGCAGTTGAACACTGAAGCTTTCTTT.

The chain combines TRBV4-1 with TRBJ2-3; 10 bases align to TRBD2. Germline V gene lookup returns CDR1 MGHRA and CDR2 YSYEKL. The J segment lost 4 bases and the V segment lost 2 bases, leaving 6 bases of the junction unmatched. There are 16 residues in the CDR3. The CDR3 DNA is TGCGCCAGCAGCCAACCAGCGGGGGGGCCTCCAGATACGCAGTATTTT. Translating gives CASSQPAGGPPDTQYF.

This clone was recorded once. V gene TRBV21-1 combines with J gene TRBJ2-1; TRBD1 is taken as the D call from the table, unchecked against the DNA. TRBV21-1 is labeled a pseudogene. The CDR3 has 14 amino acids. The CDR3 bases are TGTGCCAGCATCTTTGGATGGACAGACAATGAGCAGTTCTTC. It specifies CASIFGWTDNEQFF.

The V gene is TRBV7-3, the J gene TRBJ2-2; D not resolved. The CDR3 length is 13 residues. The V gene's germline CDR1 is SGHTA and CDR2 FQGTGA. The ends were cut back, 1 base at V and 4 bases at J, with 4 bases in the middle. CDR3 sequence: CASSLRATGELFF. In DNA form, the CDR3 reads TGTGCCAGCAGCTTAAGGGCCACCGGGGAGCTGTTTTTT. The full variable domain, rest sourced from reference TRBV7-3 and TRBJ2-2, is GAGVSQTPSNKVTEKGKYVELRCDPISGHTALYWYRQSLGQGPEFLIYFQGTGAADDSGLPNDRFFAVRPEGSVSTLKIQRTERGDSAVYLCASSLRATGELFFGEGSRLTVL.

The chain recombines TRBV28 with TRBJ2-5, with D tentatively TRBD1 (7 bases). The germline V and J ends were trimmed by 5 bases and 3 bases, with 19 bases remaining between them. This CDR3 has 16 amino acids. CDR1 is MDHEN and CDR2 is SYDVKM in the germline V gene. This chain's CDR3 is CASSPRGTDDEETQYF. CDR3 nucleotide sequence: TGTGCCAGCAGTCCTCGCGGGACAGACGACGAAGAGACCCAGTACTTC.

The chain combines TRBV7-9 with TRBJ2-7; TRBD1 aligns across 7 bases. Trimming at V came to 6 bases and at J to 0 bases, leaving 5 bases not matched to a gene. CDR3 length equals 14 residues. CDR1 is SEHNR and CDR2 is FQNEAQ in the germline V gene (reference sequence). Here the CDR3 reads CASSPRDSSYEQYF. The CDR3 DNA reads TGTGCCAGCAGTCCCCGGGACAGCTCCTACGAGCAGTACTTC.

The chain recombines TRBV3-1 (or the pseudogene TRBV3-2) with TRBJ2-1, with a tentative D call TRBD1 (6 bases). Germline V gene lookup returns CDR1 LGHDT and CDR2 YNNKEL (reference sequence). Trimming took off 8 bases at V and 10 bases at J, with 12 bases between the two ends. The CDR3 runs 11 residues. CDR3 DNA: TGTGCCAGCCGTGGACAGATCGAGCAGTTCTTC. Its protein product is CASRGQIEQFF.

The genes are TRBV5-1 and TRBJ1-2; D uncertain. The germline CDR1 and CDR2 sequences are SGHRS and YFSETQ. The V end was cut by 5 bases, the J end by 2 bases, with 16 bases between. The CDR3 has 15 amino acids. The CDR3 sequence: CASRMAPEGNYGYTF. CDR3 coding DNA: TGCGCCAGCAGGATGGCCCCAGAGGGAAACTATGGCTACACCTTC.

V is TRBV4-3 and J is TRBJ1-5; TRBD1 might be the D (6 bases). The CDR3 extends over 17 amino acids. Germline CDR1 reads LGHNA; CDR2 reads YSLEER. The V and J ends lost 0 bases and 1 base respectively, with 13 bases between them. The CDR3 region has the DNA TGCGCCAGCAGCCAAGATGTGGGACATACCAGCAATCAGCCCCAGCATTTT. This codes for CASSQDVGHTSNQPQHF.

V usage is TRBV4-3 and J usage is TRBJ1-2; TRBD1 matches at 8 bases. The CDR3 has 16 amino acids. Germline V gives CDR1 LGHNA, CDR2 YSLEER. J gave up 5 bases and V 1 base, and 9 bases lay outside the gene matches. Written as DNA, the CDR3 is TGCGCCAGCAGCCAAGGAGCTCTTGGGACAGGTTATGGCTACACCTTC. The encoded protein is CASSQGALGTGYGYTF.

The V gene is TRBV2, the J gene TRBJ2-7; 10 bases agree with TRBD1. After removal of 8 bases from V and 0 bases from J, the junction contained 13 bases not matched to a gene. CDR3 length equals 17 residues. The germline gives CDR1 SNHLY, CDR2 FYNNEI. The CDR3 here is CASAPGQGSRNSYEQYF. CDR3 DNA: TGTGCCAGCGCCCCGGGACAGGGGTCCCGAAACTCCTACGAGCAGTACTTC.

The chain couples TRBV5-1 to TRBJ2-3; 10 nucleotides agree with TRBD1. The germline V gene encodes CDR1 SGHRS and CDR2 YFSETQ. The V segment lost 0 bases and the J segment 1 base; nucleotides outside the gene matches: 5. The CDR3 has 17 residues. Here the CDR3 reads CASSLGGTGAGTDTQYF. The CDR3 DNA reads as TGCGCCAGCAGCTTGGGTGGGACAGGGGCAGGCACAGATACGCAGTATTTT.

The V call is TRBV7-9, the J call TRBJ1-2; D gene uncertain. The CDR3 is 14 amino acids. Germline V CDR1 and CDR2: SEHNR, FQNEAQ (reference sequence). Trimming took 7 bases from V and 8 from J, leaving 20 bases between them. The CDR3 DNA sequence: TGTGCCAGCATCAACGGGATGGCCCCTATCGGCTACACCTTC. This gives the protein CASINGMAPIGYTF.

The chain carries TRBV6-2 or TRBV6-3 and TRBJ2-3; 10 bases line up with TRBD1. In germline, CDR1 is MNHEY, CDR2 SVGEGT. This CDR3 has 17 residues. V shed 4 bases, J shed 5 bases, and the junction held 12 bases outside the gene matches. CDR3 sequence reads: CASSSDRGLLWVDTQYF. In DNA form, the CDR3 reads TGTGCCAGCAGTTCTGACAGGGGGCTACTCTGGGTAGATACGCAGTATTTT.

The chain uses TRBV5-5 and TRBJ2-7; TRBD2 agrees at 7 bases. This CDR3 contains 17 residues. Germline CDR1 is SGHKS and CDR2 is YYEKEE (reference sequence). The V gene end was trimmed by 3 bases and the J gene end by 0 bases; junction bases not matched to a gene: 12. The CDR3 loop is CASSWLASGELSYEQYF. In nucleotides, the CDR3 is TGTGCCAGCAGCTGGTTAGCTAGCGGTGAACTCTCCTACGAGCAGTACTTC.

This rearrangement joins TRBV28 to TRBJ2-7; no clear D gene. CDR3 size: 11 residues. V lost 5 bases and J lost 4, with 6 bases in between. Germline lookup yields CDR1 MDHEN and CDR2 SYDVKM. CDR3 amino acids: CASSRGYEQYF. CDR3 coding DNA: TGTGCCAGCAGTAGAGGATACGAGCAGTACTTC.